This T cell receptor beta chain was sequenced in a study of cytomegalovirus exposure and HLA in healthy donors (dated by TCRdb to the late 2010s). Context from the whole study: An earlier analysis of roughly 500 of the donors reported approximately 300 Gb of sequence data and 100 million to 120 million unique TCR beta sequences obtained from around 170 million T cells. Approximately 330 gigabases of sequencing data and 75 million to 85 million unique TCR sequences made up an early release that covered approximately 700 HLA-typed donors. Among the roughly 400 genotyped donors, approximately 82% belonged to the genetic ancestry cluster associated with self-reported Caucasian donors. The study aimed to test whether cataloging public T cell receptors could reveal signatures of past pathogen exposure. The study profiled the T cell repertoires of 550 to 700 subjects by immunosequencing and related them to cytomegalovirus serostatus. Besides the first cohort of roughly 640 subjects, a separate validation cohort made up of 120 different subjects was used. To predict cytomegalovirus infection status, the study brought together high-throughput TCR immunosequencing, statistical association of individual TCRs with disease status, and machine learning. To study patterns of TCR occurrence, a later analysis re-analyzed previously published TCR beta repertoires from around 700 donors and added high-resolution HLA genotyping. Rather than drawing on any new phenotypic data, the later analysis identified candidate immune exposures from TCR beta sequences and the way those sequences occurred across donors. An earlier analysis of around 580 of the donors used high-throughput TCR beta sequencing to judge whether each TCR beta V gene segment behaved as functional or pseudogenic. Donor age, sex, ethnicity and CMV serostatus were compiled together with the repertoire data. In a later genetic analysis, genome-wide SNP genotypes for about 55% of the roughly 700 donors were used, and that subset was treated as a discovery cohort. Every discovery cohort repertoire had been produced on one sequencing platform. Both class I and class II loci were covered by HLA typing, at four-digit resolution. The number of typed donors differed by locus: roughly 629-640 for A, B, C, DRB1 and DQB1; 500 to 550 for DQA1; fewer than 610 for DPA1; and 400 to 480 for DPB1. Because of strong linkage in the cohort, five DR-DQ haplotypes were treated as single units for association and clustering. On average, 235,054 unique TCR beta nucleotide sequences were sequenced per donor among a few hundred genotyped donors of the cohort, with around 19% of those sequences being non-productive.

From the germline V gene, CDR1 is SGHRS and CDR2 is YFSETQ. Trimming leaves V shorter by 0 bases and J shorter by 0 bases, with the junction holding 3 bases beyond the gene matches. The CDR3 spans 18 residues, from the cysteine through the phenylalanine. Only the CDR3 DNA is retained, 54 bases long and in frame from the first base. On the study overall, not on this receptor specifically: A further reported finding was that TCR beta sequences accurately predicted the HLA-A and HLA-B alleles for most subjects in the first cohort. In an earlier analysis of approximately 600 of the donors, most TCR beta V segments were observed in productive rearrangements about 90% or about 30% of the time, broadly matching IMGT annotations. In this cohort, only TCR beta chains were sequenced, and detectable features were limited by the absence of alpha or paired-chain data. The classifier was reported to diagnose cytomegalovirus status with high specificity and sensitivity in both the original cohort and the validation cohort. Immune exposure information for the cohort was limited to CMV serostatus. The authors suggested that the approach could potentially be generalized to other disease states and immunological phenotypes. The study listed 164 TCR beta chains as associated with cytomegalovirus. Linkage disequilibrium might explain the correlated functional status among segregating V segments, but an unknown experimental factor could not be excluded. Compared with equally common non-associated chains, HLA-associated TCR beta chains in a later analysis were more clonally expanded and had lower generation probabilities. HLA typing was unavailable for some donors at each locus, so association tests used only the typed subset. A later genetic analysis reported fewer N-insertions in productive TCRs among donors in an Asian-associated ancestry cluster than the roughly 700-donor mean. Some 15 rarely observed V segments, including chromosome 9 orphons, were excluded from the earlier analysis of several hundred of the donors because counts were too low. When HLA alleles, especially DR and DQ, strongly co-occurred, attributing TCR associations to individual alleles was difficult. In vitro tests confirmed that a few of the cytomegalovirus-associated TCR beta chains recognize cytomegalovirus antigens. Presence/absence analyses assumed roughly uniform sequencing depth across donors, an assumption that may not hold. In a later analysis, most CMV-associated TCR beta chains were found to appear HLA-restricted, with HLA associations seemingly driven largely by CMV exposure. Some IMGT-functional V segments, including TRBV6-2 and TRBV6-3, could not be told apart with the 87-base-pair reads, so those segments were excluded. A cluster of highly shared sequence variants was judged likely to be a technical artifact of the sequencing pipeline. According to a later analysis, parvovirus B19, influenza, CMV and Epstein-Barr virus appeared linked to several top co-occurrence clusters. In a later analysis, the rate of TCR association differed among HLA loci, with DRB1 alleles having the most associated TCRs and HLA-C alleles having the fewest. Across donors, most TCR sequences were observed very rarely, whereas some public TCRs were present in many individuals. In a later genetic analysis, a missense DCLRE1C variant was associated with V-gene and J-gene trimming of TCR beta chains, and the association was replicated in an independent cohort. In a later analysis, some 17,000 TCR beta sequences were associated with specific HLA alleles at a false discovery rate of 0.05.

This clone was seen once. Its recognized antigen is unknown. Base qualities are not provided; no much larger clone lies one nucleotide away. The cohort consisted of 600 to 750 healthy bone marrow donors. At the time of sampling, every cohort member was nominally healthy, though immune exposures that went unrecorded were likely present. CMV serostatus was recorded as positive for some 300 and negative for about 55% of the roughly 670 cohort members, whereas no CMV serostatus was recorded for the donor in question. A peripheral blood sample was collected from each donor, and TCR beta sequencing was performed on peripheral blood mononuclear cells. Genomic DNA extraction from the blood cell samples was performed with the Qiagen DNeasy Blood Extraction Kit. The library was built by means of the immunoSEQ multiplex PCR assay. For the multiplex PCR, a mixture combining 60 forward primers for TCR Vbeta segments and 13 reverse primers for TCR Jbeta segments was used. Amplification of the CDR3 region of rearranged TCR beta genes was performed with a multiplex PCR assay on genomic DNA. The amplified TCR beta libraries were sequenced on the Illumina HiSeq System as 87-base-pair reads. The paper's data handling went like this. A later analysis counted about 80 million unique TCR beta chains across the 690 or so repertoires, and some 12 million of these chains were shared by at least two donors. Raw reads were error-corrected and collapsed into unique sequences with a nearest-neighbor algorithm that merged closely related sequences to remove PCR and sequencing errors. Alignment of CDR3 sequences to IMGT reference sequences was used to assign V, D and J gene segments. For a sequence to be retained, at least a six-nucleotide match to both a V gene segment and a J gene segment was required. Rearrangements were classified as productive when the CDR3 lacked stop codons and remained in frame with V and J, and all other rearrangements were classified as non-productive. Following IMGT convention, CDR3 was defined as the stretch from the second conserved V-encoded cysteine to the conserved J-encoded phenylalanine. The earlier analysis of some 550 of the donors excluded any sequence lacking an unambiguous match to a single V gene segment. An earlier analysis of several hundred of the donors called V segments functional above 56.7% productive rearrangements and segregating when the between-donor standard deviation exceeded 5%. A statistical classification framework was built for diagnosing cytomegalovirus status from the catalog of TCR beta chain sequences. In a later analysis, TCR nucleotide sequences were compared against IMGT/GENE-DB human TR gene sequences so that V and J genes could be assigned. The TCRdist pipeline was used in a later analysis to assign CDR3 sequences and most-parsimonious VDJ recombination scenarios. A later analysis defined each TCR beta chain by its CDR3 amino acid sequence plus V-gene family, and excluded reads lacking a unique V-gene family. To address suspected cross-contamination and a sequencing artifact, a later analysis removed around 590 highly shared, low-generation-probability nucleotide sequences. In a later analysis, a clonal expansion index for each public chain was calculated from normalized within-repertoire ranks of inferred template counts. In a later analysis, generation probabilities were computed using a VDJ recombination model fitted to out-of-frame rearrangements, and the results were checked against IGoR. In a later analysis, hypergeometric tests were used to score TCR-TCR, TCR-HLA and TCR-CMV co-occurrence, with a repertoire-size bias correction applied to TCR pairs. To estimate false discovery rates, a later analysis permuted the HLA or CMV assignments 20 times. In a later analysis, co-occurring TCRs were grouped using DBSCAN, with TCRdist sequence similarity added in when clustering inside HLA-allele-positive subsets. Repertoires with fewer than 30,000 or more than 120,000 public chains, plus five repertoires with anomalous nucleotide sharing, were excluded from co-occurrence clustering. Here the immuneACCESS table is served through TCRdb, limited to in-frame sequences with V and J called. Missing clones are a known gap in these copies; in checked studies unresolved V genes cover under half, and the rest lacks a known reason. V, J and clone size reflect that table, while D and trimming were determined from the DNA. A total of 200,000 to 250,000 clones appear in this sample, around 85% of them only once. The ten largest clones capture about 1.2% of the sample.

The clonotype was recovered from a human donor in good health. In this chain, TRBV5-1 is recombined with TRBJ2-6, and TRBD2 aligns with 10 junction nucleotides. The sample was PBMCs. The CDR3 here reads CASSLALAGVSGANVLTF. The DNA sequence reads TGCGCCAGCAGCTTGGCCCTAGCGGGAGTCTCTGGGGCCAACGTCCTGACTTTC. This CDR3, with the reference TRBV5-1 and TRBJ2-6 proteins standing in past its ends, gives the full variable domain KAGVTQTPRYLIKTRGQQVTLSCSPISGHRSVSWYQQTPGQGLQFLFEYFSETQRNKGNFPGRFSGRQFSNSRSEMNVSTLELGDSALYLCASSLALAGVSGANVLTFGAGSRLTVL.